This entry lists 17 T cell receptor beta chains sequenced from one sample in a study of a mutant IDH1 vaccine in newly diagnosed glioma. Assay used: immunoSEQ multiplex PCR; TCRdb lists only in-frame clones, some missing. The repertoire consists of around 70,000 clones, with around 87% occurring once and the leading ten covering 1.5% to 2%. The time point is: week 35, safety follow-up. Topical imiquimod was applied with each vaccine dose, which held 300 ug of mutant IDH1 20-mer peptide. These TCRs are of unknown antigen specificity. The sample was PBMCs, taken from a glioma patient whose treatment included an IDH1 peptide vaccine. These TCRs come from a man aged 25-40 years with glioma.

The V gene is TRBV9, the J gene TRBJ1-1, with a weak D call TRBD1 (6 bases). Trimming removed 10 bases at V and 0 bases at J, with 25 bases between. In germline, CDR1 is SGDLS, CDR2 YYNGEE. There are 17 residues in the CDR3. This chain's CDR3 is CASSRDLQGNVNTEAFF. The CDR3 DNA reads as TGTGCCTCAAGCCGAGACCTCCAGGGGAACGTGAACACTGAAGCTTTCTTT. The full variable domain, in which reference TRBV9 and TRBJ1-1 provide the parts outside the CDR3, is DSGVTQTPKHLITATGQRVTLRCSPRSGDLSVYWYQQSLDQGLQFLIQYYNGEERAKGNILERFSAQQFPDLHSELNLSSLELGDSALYFCASSRDLQGNVNTEAFFGQGTRLTVV.

This chain uses TRBV4-2 with TRBJ1-1; D is unresolved. V was pared by 2 bases and J by 1 base, with 8 bases between. The CDR3 contains 14 residues. Germline CDR1 reads LGHNA; CDR2 reads YNFKEQ. The chain's CDR3 is CASSQTRPNTEAFF. The CDR3 region has the DNA TGTGCCAGCAGCCAAACAAGACCGAACACTGAAGCTTTCTTT.

The chain has TRBV13 and TRBJ2-5; a possible D gene is TRBD2 (6 bases). This CDR3 has 13 residues. Germline CDR1 is PRHDT and CDR2 is FYEKMQ (reference sequence). V was shortened by 5 bases and J by 10 bases, with 17 bases between the two germline ends. The CDR3 DNA is TGTGCCAGCAGCCCCTGGACTACGCACGGCCAGTACTTC. Residues: CASSPWTTHGQYF.

The genes are TRBV5-1 and TRBJ2-3, with D possibly being TRBD1 or TRBD2 (6 bases each). Trimming took 2 bases from V and 4 from J, leaving 11 bases between them. This CDR3 comprises 14 residues. Germline assignment: CDR1 SGHRS and CDR2 YFSETQ. CDR3 in DNA: TGCGCCAGCAGCTTAAGGGGGGTGGCAGATACGCAGTATTTT. As protein: CASSLRGVADTQYF.

The chain employs TRBV6-5 and TRBJ1-2, with TRBD1 as a possible D gene (5 bases). The ends were cut back, 4 bases at V and 7 bases at J, with 13 bases in the middle. CDR1 is MNHEY and CDR2 is SVGAGI in the germline V gene. CDR3 size: 13 residues. The CDR3 region has the DNA TGTGCCAGCAGTTTTTCCAGGGAGGGTGGCTACACCTTC. Protein: CASSFSREGGYTF.

The chain uses TRBV11-2 and TRBJ1-1, with 8 bases aligning to TRBD1. Per the germline V gene, CDR1 is SGHAT and CDR2 is FQNNGV. This CDR3 is 14 amino acids long. The V and J ends lost 5 bases and 5 bases, in that order; junction bases with no gene match: 7. The DNA for the CDR3 is TGTGCCAGCAGCCTGACAGGGGAATATACTGAAGCTTTCTTT. Protein: CASSLTGEYTEAFF.

The chain uses TRBV9 and TRBJ2-1; 7 bases are shared with TRBD2. The CDR3 has 14 amino acids. CDR1 and CDR2 from the germline V gene are SGDLS and YYNGEE. After removal of 0 bases from V and 7 bases from J, the junction contained 4 bases not matched to a gene. The CDR3 spells CASSVVGRENEQFF. In DNA, the CDR3 is TGTGCCAGCAGCGTAGTGGGGAGGGAGAATGAGCAGTTCTTC.

The rearrangement uses TRBV5-4 and TRBJ1-6; a possible D gene is TRBD1 (6 bases). Germline V lookup: CDR1 SGHNT, CDR2 YYREEE (reference sequence). V was clipped by 4 bases and J by 2 bases, with 10 bases between them. CDR3 size: 15 residues. The CDR3 here is CASSLRGAYNSPLHF. CDR3 nucleotides: TGTGCCAGCAGCCTCAGGGGTGCCTATAATTCACCCCTCCACTTT.

The chain links TRBV9 to TRBJ2-1; 8 bases line up with TRBD1. This CDR3 is built from 14 residues. Germline V gene sequence: CDR1 SGDLS, CDR2 YYNGEE. With 4 bases clipped from V and 4 bases from J, the junction kept 4 bases outside the gene matches. Here the CDR3 DNA reads TGTGCCAGCAGCAACAGGGGGGAGTACAATGAGCAGTTCTTC. It translates to CASSNRGEYNEQFF.

The rearrangement uses TRBV28 and TRBJ1-3, with 7 bases matching TRBD1. The CDR3 covers 17 residues. V trimming: 7 bases; J trimming: 1 base; junction bases outside the gene matches: 13. Germline loops: CDR1 MDHEN, CDR2 SYDVKM. The CDR3 DNA reads as TGTGCCAGCACCTCAGGGGGAACAATGGGTTCTGGAAACACCATATATTTT. This encodes CASTSGGTMGSGNTIYF.

V and J are TRBV7-9 and TRBJ2-1; either TRBD1 or TRBD2 may supply D (5 bases each). This CDR3 has 15 amino acids. The germline V and J ends were trimmed by 5 bases and 1 base, with 12 bases remaining between them. The germline gives CDR1 SEHNR, CDR2 FQNEAQ (reference sequence). The CDR3 is CASSLAWGSYNEQFF. The DNA of the CDR3 is TGTGCCAGCAGCCTCGCGTGGGGGTCCTACAATGAGCAGTTCTTC.

V and J are TRBV5-1 and TRBJ2-7; the D gene could be TRBD1 or TRBD2 (5 bases each). Trimming stripped 4 bases from V and 5 bases from J, with 16 bases between. The CDR3 has 14 amino acids. The V gene's germline CDR1 is SGHRS and CDR2 YFSETQ. The CDR3 here is CASSPQVGSDEQYF. CDR3 DNA: TGCGCCAGCAGCCCACAGGTTGGGAGCGACGAGCAGTACTTC.

The gene calls are TRBV7-7 and TRBJ1-5, with TRBD1 matching over 10 bases. This CDR3 is built from 19 residues. Per germline, CDR1 SSHAT and CDR2 FNYEAQ (reference sequence). Germline trimming cut 3 bases from V and 2 bases from J; bases unmatched to any gene: 13. In nucleotides, the CDR3 is TGTGCCAGCAGCTTCTCTCGGACAGGGGGTAAAATTGGCAATCAGCCCCAGCATTTT. Its protein is CASSFSRTGGKIGNQPQHF.

V and J are TRBV2 and TRBJ1-1, with D unresolved. This CDR3 spans 13 amino acids. With 7 bases removed from V and 6 bases from J, the gap between germline ends came to 15 bases. Germline V CDR1 and CDR2: SNHLY, FYNNEI. This CDR3 reads CASTVDGVSEAFF. The CDR3 nucleotides are TGTGCCAGCACAGTCGACGGGGTGTCTGAAGCTTTCTTT. The full variable domain, its missing parts supplied by reference TRBV2 and TRBJ1-1, is EPEVTQTPSHQVTQMGQEVILRCVPISNHLYFYWYRQILGQKVEFLVSFYNNEISEKSEIFDDQFSVERPDGSNFTLKIRSTKLEDSAMYFCASTVDGVSEAFFGQGTRLTVV.

This clone occurred a few times. This sequence joins TRBV2 and TRBJ1-1; 7 nucleotides align to TRBD1. The CDR3 consists of 15 residues. J gave up 3 bases and V 6 bases, and 10 bases lay outside the gene matches. Germline V gives CDR1 SNHLY, CDR2 FYNNEI. The CDR3 DNA follows: TGTGCCAGCAGGAGGCTCAGGGGGAAAGACACTGAAGCTTTCTTT. It yields the protein CASRRLRGKDTEAFF. Using reference TRBV2 and TRBJ1-1 for the parts outside the CDR3, the full variable domain is EPEVTQTPSHQVTQMGQEVILRCVPISNHLYFYWYRQILGQKVEFLVSFYNNEISEKSEIFDDQFSVERPDGSNFTLKIRSTKLEDSAMYFCASRRLRGKDTEAFFGQGTRLTVV.

The CDR3 protein is CASSLRILGGELFF. As DNA, the CDR3 is TGTGCCAGCAGCCTGAGAATCCTAGGGGGGGAGCTGTTTTTT. J is TRBJ2-2 and V is TRBV7-8; no clear D. Germline V gene sequence: CDR1 SGHVS, CDR2 FQNEAQ. This CDR3 contains 14 residues. The V end lost 5 bases, the J end lost 8 bases, and 15 bases lay between the germline ends. Based on the CDR3 plus reference TRBV7-8 and TRBJ2-2, the full variable domain is GAGVSQSPRYKVAKRGQDVALRCDPISGHVSLFWYQQALGQGPEFLTYFQNEAQLDKSGLPSDRFFAERPEGSVSTLKIQRTQQEDSAVYLCASSLRILGGELFFGEGSRLTVL.

V and J are TRBV7-8 and TRBJ2-1; possibly TRBD1 for D (6 bases). This CDR3 contains 14 residues. Germline assignment: CDR1 SGHVS and CDR2 FQNEAQ. V was pared by 4 bases and J by 4 bases, with 11 bases between. This chain's CDR3 is CASSSWTAYNEQFF. The CDR3 bases are TGTGCCAGCAGCTCCTGGACAGCTTACAATGAGCAGTTCTTC.